This T cell receptor (beta chain) was sequenced in a study of cytomegalovirus exposure and HLA in healthy donors. Germline values: CDR1 SGHRS, CDR2 YFSETQ. This CDR3 has 12 amino acids. The J segment lost 10 bases and the V segment lost 4 bases, leaving 7 bases of the junction unmatched. Concerning this clone itself: Its antigen is still unknown.

Notes on the study in general: A later analysis linked a missense DCLRE1C variant to TCR beta V- and J-gene trimming. Later, an analysis found that common viral pathogens appeared to be linked with several of the most significant clusters. Later work showed greater clonal expansion in HLA-associated TCR beta chains than in equally common others. In a later analysis, productive TCRs from donors in an Asian-associated ancestry cluster reportedly carried fewer N-insertions than the cohort mean.

PCR employed 60 Vbeta and 13 Jbeta primers. Profiling relied on immunoSEQ multiplex PCR, and the TCRdb table lists in-frame clones only, not all of them. The data contain about 120,000 clones, around two thirds of them singletons. This chain joins TRBV5-1 and TRBJ1-1; TRBD1 matches 7 bases. The sample comprised PBMCs. The TCR sequence derives from a middle-aged woman in good health and CMV-seropositive. CDR3 sequence reads: CASSAEDRVAFF. In nucleotides, the CDR3 is TGCGCCAGCAGCGCTGAAGACAGGGTAGCTTTCTTT.